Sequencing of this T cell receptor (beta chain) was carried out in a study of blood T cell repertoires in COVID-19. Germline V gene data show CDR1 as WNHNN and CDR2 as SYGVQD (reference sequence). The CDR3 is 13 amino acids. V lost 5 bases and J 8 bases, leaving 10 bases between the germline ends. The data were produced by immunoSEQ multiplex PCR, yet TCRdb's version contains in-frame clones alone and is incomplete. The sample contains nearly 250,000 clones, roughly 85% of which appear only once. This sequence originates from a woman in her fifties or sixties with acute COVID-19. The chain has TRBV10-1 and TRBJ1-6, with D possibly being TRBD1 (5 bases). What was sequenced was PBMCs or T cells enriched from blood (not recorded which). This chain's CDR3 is CASSRSRDSPLHF. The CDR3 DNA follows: TGCGCCAGCAGTCGGTCCAGGGATTCACCCCTCCACTTT.